What follows is one TCR beta chain and its context. Its antigen is not known. Assay: immunoSEQ multiplex PCR; the TCRdb copy retains only in-frame clones and omits some. The sample contains about 120,000 clones, about 88% of which appear only once. This entry is derived from a study of T cell responses to AZD1222 COVID-19 vaccine. The CDR3 length is 15 residues. V dropped 5 bases and J dropped 7; count of bases not matched to a gene: 10. The germline gives CDR1 PRHDT, CDR2 FYEKMQ (reference sequence). Study-wide points: Spike was spanned by vaccine-associated CD4 TCRs, which were dominant at 160-218 and 743-854.

V gene TRBV13 combines with J gene TRBJ2-5, with 10 bases fitting TRBD2. This clonotype was obtained from an adult who received the AZD1222 COVID-19 vaccine. The specimen was peripheral blood, collected 28 days after the second AZD1222 dose. CDR3 region: CASSQAGGPSGTQYF. CDR3 in DNA: TGTGCCAGCAGCCAAGCGGGGGGGCCGTCGGGGACCCAGTACTTC.